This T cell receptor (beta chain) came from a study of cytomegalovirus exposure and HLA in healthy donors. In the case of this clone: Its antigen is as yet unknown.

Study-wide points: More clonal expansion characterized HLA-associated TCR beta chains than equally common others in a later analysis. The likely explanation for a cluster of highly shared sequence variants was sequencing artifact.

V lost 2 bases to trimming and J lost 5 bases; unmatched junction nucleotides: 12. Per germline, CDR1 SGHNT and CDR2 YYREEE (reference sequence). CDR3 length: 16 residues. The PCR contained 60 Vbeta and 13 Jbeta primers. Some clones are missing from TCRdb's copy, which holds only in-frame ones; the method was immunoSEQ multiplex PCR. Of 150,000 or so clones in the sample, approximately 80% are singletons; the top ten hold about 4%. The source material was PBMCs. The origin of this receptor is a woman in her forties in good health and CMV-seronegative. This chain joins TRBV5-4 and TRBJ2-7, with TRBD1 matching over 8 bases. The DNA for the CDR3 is TGTGCCAGCAGCTTCAGAACCGGGACAGGTAGCCACGAGCAGTACTTC. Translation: CASSFRTGTGSHEQYF.